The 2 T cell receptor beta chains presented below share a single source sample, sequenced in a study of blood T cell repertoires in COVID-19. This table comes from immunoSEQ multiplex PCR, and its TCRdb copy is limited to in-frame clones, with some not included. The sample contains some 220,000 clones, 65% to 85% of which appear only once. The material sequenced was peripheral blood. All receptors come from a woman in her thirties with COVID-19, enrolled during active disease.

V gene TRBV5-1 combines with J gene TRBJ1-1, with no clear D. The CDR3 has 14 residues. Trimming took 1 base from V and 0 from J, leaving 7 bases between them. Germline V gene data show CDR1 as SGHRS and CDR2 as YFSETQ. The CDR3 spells CASSLNIMNTEAFF. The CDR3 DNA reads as TGCGCCAGCAGCTTGAACATTATGAACACTGAAGCTTTCTTT.

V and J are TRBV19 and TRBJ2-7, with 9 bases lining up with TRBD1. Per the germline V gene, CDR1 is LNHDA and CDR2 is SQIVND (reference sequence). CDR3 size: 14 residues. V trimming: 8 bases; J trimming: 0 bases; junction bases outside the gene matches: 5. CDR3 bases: TGTGCCAGTGGGAGACAGGGGGACTCCTACGAGCAGTACTTC. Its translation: CASGRQGDSYEQYF.